This paragraph covers one T cell receptor (beta chain) sequence. There are 18 residues in the CDR3. The germline V and J ends were trimmed by 3 bases and 3 bases, with 24 bases remaining between them. Looked up from germline, CDR1 is SGHDT and CDR2 is YYEEEE. These data come from a study of blood T cell repertoires in COVID-19. Sequenced by immunoSEQ multiplex PCR; TCRdb stores in-frame clones only, minus some. The sample carries about 190,000 clones, approximately 85% recorded once. The receptor was derived from an elderly man with COVID-19, enrolled during active disease. Sequencing was done on a sample of peripheral blood. The rearrangement links TRBV5-6 to TRBJ1-1; D might be TRBD1 (5 bases). The CDR3 loop reads CASSSPPFRLGGYTEAFF. The CDR3 DNA follows: TGTGCCAGCAGCTCTCCCCCCTTCAGACTGGGGGGTTACACTGAAGCTTTCTTT.